The rows below give T cell receptor beta chains drawn from one sample of a study of sequential checkpoint blockade in melanoma. Profiled with immunoSEQ multiplex PCR; TCRdb holds only in-frame clones, not every one. The sample contains around 10,000 clones, about three quarters of which appear only once. The sample consisted of CD8+ T cells sorted from blood (inferred from file names), taken from a patient given nivolumab and ipilimumab in sequence. Receptor source: a human donor with melanoma. Each CDR3 is given with its conserved first and last residue. A D gene is named only where the DNA matches it firmly. Clone size is stated in some rows and not others, as once, few, many or a class when expanded.

>TRBV7-9|TRBD1|14|TRBJ2-7|-
TGTGCCAGCAGCTTGGGGACAGGGGTTAACGAGCAGTACTTC
CASSLGTGVNEQYF
>TRBV7-8|TRBD2|14|TRBJ2-7|-
TGTGCCAGCAGCTTAAGCGGGATTACCTACGAGCAGTACTTC
CASSLSGITYEQYF
>TRBV9|TRBD1|15|TRBJ2-1|once
TGTGCCAGCAGCCCTATCACGGGACAGAGAAATGAGCAGTTCTTC
CASSPITGQRNEQFF
>TRBV6-5|TRBD1|14|TRBJ2-7|-
TGTGCCAGCAGTTACACAGGGGGCTCGCTCGAGCAGTACTTC
CASSYTGGSLEQYF
>TRBV6-6|-|13|TRBJ1-4|-
TGTGCCAGCAGCTATACTAGCGGGGGTAAACTGTTTTTT
CASSYTSGGKLFF
>TRBV7-6|-|18|TRBJ2-1|-
TGTGCCAGCAGCTTAACACCGAGCGGCGGGGCCGCCTACAATGAGCAGTTCTTC
CASSLTPSGGAAYNEQFF
>TRBV7-9|-|14|TRBJ2-5|-
TGTGCCAGCAGCTTCGGGGGGCGCGAGGAGACCCAGTACTTC
CASSFGGREETQYF
>TRBV6-6|-|12|TRBJ2-1|-
TGTGCCAGCAGTTCGGACAGACGTGAGCAGTTCTTC
CASSSDRREQFF
>TRBV7-9|-|12|TRBJ1-1|few
TGTGCCAGCAGCTTGGACAGCCTTGAAGCTTTCTTT
CASSLDSLEAFF
>TRBV7-2|-|17|TRBJ1-1|-
TGTGCCAGCAGGCCTCCCCCCTTCCAGTCTGAGAACACTGAAGCTTTCTTT
CASRPPPFQSENTEAFF
>TRBV7-2|TRBD1|13|TRBJ2-7|-
TGTGCCAGCAGCCTAGACAGGGGGGGCGAGCAGTACTTC
CASSLDRGGEQYF
>TRBV7-6|TRBD2|17|TRBJ2-1|-
TGTGCCAGCAGCCATCTAGCGGGAGGACAATCCTACAATGAGCAGTTCTTC
CASSHLAGGQSYNEQFF
>TRBV9|-|15|TRBJ2-7|-
TGTGCCAGCAGCGTAGGGATGAGGGAGCACGACGAGCAGTACTTC
CASSVGMREHDEQYF
>TRBV30|TRBD2|13|TRBJ2-1|-
TGTGCCTGGAGGGCTAGCGGGGGCAATGAGCAGTTCTTC
CAWRASGGNEQFF
>TRBV27|TRBD2|14|TRBJ2-5|few
TGTGCCAGCCACGGTCTAGCGGACGAAGAGACCCAGTACTTC
CASHGLADEETQYF
>TRBV13|-|12|TRBJ1-2|-
TGTGCCAGCAGCTATCAGGGATACGGCTACACCTTC
CASSYQGYGYTF
>TRBV5-6|-|13|TRBJ2-7|few
TGTGCCAGCAGCCCGGGATTGTCTAGCGAGCAGTACTTC
CASSPGLSSEQYF
>TRBV6-1|-|14|TRBJ2-3|-
TGTGCCAGCAGTGATGGGGGCGGGACAGATACGCAGTATTTT
CASSDGGGTDTQYF
>TRBV2|TRBD1|13|TRBJ2-1|few
TGTGCCAGCAGCGTTCGGACAGGGCTTGAGCAGTTCTTC
CASSVRTGLEQFF
>TRBV4-1|-|19|TRBJ2-4|-
TGCGCCAGCAGCCAAGATATTGTTAGGGGACTTCTAGCCAAAAACATTCAGTACTTC
CASSQDIVRGLLAKNIQYF
>TRBV5-1|-|15|TRBJ2-5|-
TGCGCCAGCAGCTTGGTAGGGAGTTCCGGAGAGACCCAGTACTTC
CASSLVGSSGETQYF
>TRBV19|-|15|TRBJ1-4|-
TGTGCCAGTAGTATAGGGACAAGTGATAATGAAAAACTGTTTTTT
CASSIGTSDNEKLFF
>TRBV7-6|TRBD1|17|TRBJ1-2|-
TGTGCCAGCAGCCCAGTCCCCACACAGGGGGTTAACTATGGCTACACCTTC
CASSPVPTQGVNYGYTF
>TRBV11-1|-|13|TRBJ2-7|few
TGTGCCAGCAGTCCCGGACTCCTCTACGAGCAGTACTTC
CASSPGLLYEQYF
>TRBV7-6|-|12|TRBJ2-7|once
TGTGCCAGCGGTGGAGTCTCCTACGAGCAGTACTTC
CASGGVSYEQYF
>TRBV28|TRBD1|15|TRBJ2-7|few
TGTGCCAGCGGTTTAATAGGACAGGGTTCCTACGAGCAGTACTTC
CASGLIGQGSYEQYF
>TRBV2|TRBD2|17|TRBJ2-3|-
TGTGCCAGCAGTGAAGCGCTCCTAGCGGGGCTGCGGGGTACGCAGTATTTT
CASSEALLAGLRGTQYF
>TRBV5-4|TRBD2|16|TRBJ2-1|-
TGTGCCAGCAGCTTAATTGCCGGGAGGGCCTCTGATGAGCAGTTCTTC
CASSLIAGRASDEQFF
>TRBV6-5|TRBD2|14|TRBJ2-2|once
TGTGCCAGCGTAGCGGGGGACGGCACCGGGGAGCTGTTTTTT
CASVAGDGTGELFF
>TRBV5-5|TRBD1|14|TRBJ2-7|medium-sized
TGTGCCAGCAGCCGCCGTGAGGGGGCGCGCGAGCAGTACTTC
CASSRREGAREQYF
>TRBV5-8|-|16|TRBJ1-1|-
TGTGCCAGCAGCTTGGCCGTCACAGAGATGAACACTGAAGCTTTCTTT
CASSLAVTEMNTEAFF
>TRBV5-6|-|13|TRBJ2-7|-
TGTGCCAGCACCCATTTGTCCGGGATCGAGCAGTACTTC
CASTHLSGIEQYF
>TRBV18|-|17|TRBJ1-2|few
TGTGCCAGCTCACCACCGGGCTCAGGTCTAATGAACTATGGCTACACCTTC
CASSPPGSGLMNYGYTF
>TRBV11-2|TRBD1|14|TRBJ2-7|-
TGTGCCAGCAGCTTATTGGGACAGGGTGGCGAGCAGTACTTC
CASSLLGQGGEQYF
>TRBV6-6|-|12|TRBJ2-7|once
TGTGCCAGCCGGCGCGGAAGCTACGAGCAGTACTTC
CASRRGSYEQYF
>TRBV25-1|TRBD1|16|TRBJ2-1|-
TGTGCCAGCAGTGCGCGGACAGGGGGACATGGGGATGAGCAGTTCTTC
CASSARTGGHGDEQFF
>TRBV2|-|14|TRBJ1-1|few
TGTGCCAGCAGTGAACGGACAGTGAACACTGAAGCTTTCTTT
CASSERTVNTEAFF
>TRBV4-2|TRBD1|15|TRBJ1-6|-
TGTGCCAGCAGCCAGCCGGGACAGTATAATTCACCCCTCCACTTT
CASSQPGQYNSPLHF
>TRBV9|-|15|TRBJ2-1|-
TGTGCCAGCAGCGTAACAGCCAGCTCCTACAATGAGCAGTTCTTC
CASSVTASSYNEQFF
>TRBV29-1|TRBD2|15|TRBJ2-3|-
TGCAGCGTTGCTAGCGGGAGGGCCCTTACAGATACGCAGTATTTT
CSVASGRALTDTQYF
>TRBV7-9|-|17|TRBJ2-2|-
TGTGCCAGCAGCTTACGGTTAGGGGCGCAAAACACCGGGGAGCTGTTTTTT
CASSLRLGAQNTGELFF
>TRBV2|TRBD1|16|TRBJ1-1|-
TGTGCCACCAAAGGGAGGGACAGGGGGACGAACACTGAAGCTTTCTTT
CATKGRDRGTNTEAFF
>TRBV7-9|TRBD2|16|TRBJ2-1|-
TGTGCCAGCAGCTTTCAACTAGCGGGTAGGAAGAATGAGCAGTTCTTC
CASSFQLAGRKNEQFF
>TRBV5-6|-|13|TRBJ2-7|-
TGTGCCAGCAGCTTGGGGCAGGATTGGGAGCAGTACTTC
CASSLGQDWEQYF
>TRBV2|-|10|TRBJ1-6|-
TGTGCCAGCAGGGGGGGGCAACCCCACTTT
CASRGGQPHF
>TRBV4-3|TRBD1|14|TRBJ1-5|-
TGCGCCAGCGGTAACACAGGGGCCGATCAGCCCCAGCATTTT
CASGNTGADQPQHF
>TRBV7-9|TRBD1|15|TRBJ2-5|-
TGTGCCAGCAGCTTAGACGAGGACAGGGAAAAGACCCAGTACTTC
CASSLDEDREKTQYF
>TRBV6-1|-|12|TRBJ1-2|-
TGTGCCAGCAGCACAGGGCTCGATGGCTACACCTTC
CASSTGLDGYTF
>TRBV29-1|TRBD1|11|TRBJ1-1|few
TGCAGCGTACCAGGGGGGACTGAAGCTTTCTTT
CSVPGGTEAFF
>TRBV29-1|TRBD1|19|TRBJ2-5|-
TGCAGCGTTGAAGGCCTGAGGTCCGGGACAGGGAATTCCCAAGAGACCCAGTACTTC
CSVEGLRSGTGNSQETQYF
>TRBV16|TRBD1|15|TRBJ1-2|-
TGTGCCAGCAGCCAATTTGTACAGGGGGATTTTGGCTACACCTTC
CASSQFVQGDFGYTF
>TRBV7-9|-|15|TRBJ2-1|once
TGTGCCAGCAGCCTGTCGGGGGGCGCTTTGCGTGAGCAGTTCTTC
CASSLSGGALREQFF